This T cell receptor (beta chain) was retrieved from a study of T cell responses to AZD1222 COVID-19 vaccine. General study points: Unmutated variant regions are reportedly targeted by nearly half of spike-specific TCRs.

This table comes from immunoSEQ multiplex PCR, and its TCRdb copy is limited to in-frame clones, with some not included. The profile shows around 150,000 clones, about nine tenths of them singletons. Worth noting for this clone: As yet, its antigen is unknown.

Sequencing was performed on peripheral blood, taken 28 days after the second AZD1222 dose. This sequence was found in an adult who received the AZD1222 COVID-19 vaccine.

CDR3 protein: CASSQAPFTSSYNEQFF. The DNA of the CDR3 is TGTGCCAGCAGCCAAGCCCCCTTTACGAGCTCCTACAATGAGCAGTTCTTC. V and J are TRBV14 and TRBJ2-1; D uncertain. V shed 1 base and J shed 0 bases, with 13 bases lying between them. This CDR3 has 17 amino acids. CDR1 is SGHDN, CDR2 FVKESK, per germline. The variable domain in full, with the rest retrieved from reference TRBV14 and TRBJ2-1, is EAGVTQFPSHSVIEKGQTVTLRCDPISGHDNLYWYRRVMGKEIKFLLHFVKESKQDESGMPNNRFLAERTGGTYSTLKVQPAELEDSGVYFCASSQAPFTSSYNEQFFGPGTRLTVL.